This T cell receptor (beta chain) appears in the sequencing data of a study of glioma-infiltrating T cells. This CDR3 has 16 amino acids. The germline V gene has CDR1 SGHRS and CDR2 YFSETQ. Trimming cost V 0 bases and J 2 bases, with 13 bases left between them. The iRepertoire nested amplicon-rescue multiplex PCR amplified TCR alpha and beta CDR3s from RNA. TCRdb reprocessed the multiplex PCR reads via MiXCR and lists one record per CDR3 protein. There are 100,000 to 150,000 distinct CDR3 sequences in the sample; roughly a quarter occur only once, and roughly 29% lies in the top ten. This clonotype came up a few times.

The specimen was glioma tissue, nonneoplastic brain tissue, or PBMCs (not recorded which). This chain links TRBV5-1 with TRBJ2-3; D remains unclear. This receptor was taken from a human donor with low-grade glioma or glioblastoma, undergoing nonglioma brain surgery, or in good health (not recorded which). CDR3 loop: CASSLVAVQLTDTQYF. The CDR3 DNA sequence: TGCGCCAGCAGCTTGGTGGCCGTTCAGCTCACAGATACGCAGTATTTT.